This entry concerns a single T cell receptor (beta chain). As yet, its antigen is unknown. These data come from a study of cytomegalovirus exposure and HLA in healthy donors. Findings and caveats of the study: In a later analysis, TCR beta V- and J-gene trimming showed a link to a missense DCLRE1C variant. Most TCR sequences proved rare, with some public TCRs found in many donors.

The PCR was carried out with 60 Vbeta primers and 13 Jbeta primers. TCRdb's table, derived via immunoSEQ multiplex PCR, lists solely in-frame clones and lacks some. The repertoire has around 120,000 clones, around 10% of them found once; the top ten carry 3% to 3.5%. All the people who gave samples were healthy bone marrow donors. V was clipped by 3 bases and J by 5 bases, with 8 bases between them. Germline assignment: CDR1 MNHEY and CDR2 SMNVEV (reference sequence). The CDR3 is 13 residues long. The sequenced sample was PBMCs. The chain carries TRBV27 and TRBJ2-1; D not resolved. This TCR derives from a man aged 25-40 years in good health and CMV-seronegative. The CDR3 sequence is CASSFGGDNEQFF. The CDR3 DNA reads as TGTGCCAGCAGTTTTGGCGGAGACAATGAGCAGTTCTTC.